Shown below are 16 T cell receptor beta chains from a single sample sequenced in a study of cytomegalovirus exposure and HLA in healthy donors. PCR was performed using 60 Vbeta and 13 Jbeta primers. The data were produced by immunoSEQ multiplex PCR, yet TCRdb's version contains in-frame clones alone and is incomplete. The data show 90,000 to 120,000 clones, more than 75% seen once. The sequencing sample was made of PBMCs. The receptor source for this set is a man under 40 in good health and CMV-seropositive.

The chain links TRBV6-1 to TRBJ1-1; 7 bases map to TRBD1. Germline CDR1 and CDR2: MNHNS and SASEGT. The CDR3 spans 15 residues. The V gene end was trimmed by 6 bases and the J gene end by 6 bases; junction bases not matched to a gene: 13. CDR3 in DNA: TGTGCCAGCAGGGAACGCAGGACAGGAGTGCCTGAAGCTTTCTTT. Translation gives CASRERRTGVPEAFF.

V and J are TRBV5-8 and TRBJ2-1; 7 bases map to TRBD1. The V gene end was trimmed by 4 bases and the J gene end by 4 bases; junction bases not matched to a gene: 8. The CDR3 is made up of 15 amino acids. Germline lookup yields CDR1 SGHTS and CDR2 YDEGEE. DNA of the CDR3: TGTGCCAGCAGCCGGACAGGAGCCGTTTACAATGAGCAGTTCTTC. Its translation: CASSRTGAVYNEQFF.

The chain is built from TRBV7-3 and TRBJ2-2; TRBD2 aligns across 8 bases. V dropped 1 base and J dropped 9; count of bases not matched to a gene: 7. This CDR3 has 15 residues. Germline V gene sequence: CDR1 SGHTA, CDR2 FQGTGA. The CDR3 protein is CASSLSPRGERELFF. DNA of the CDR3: TGTGCCAGCAGCTTAAGCCCGCGGGGGGAGCGGGAGCTGTTTTTT.

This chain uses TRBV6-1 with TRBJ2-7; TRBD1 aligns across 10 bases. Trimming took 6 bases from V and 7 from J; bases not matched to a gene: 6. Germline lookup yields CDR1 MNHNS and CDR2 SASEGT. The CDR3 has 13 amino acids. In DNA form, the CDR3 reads TGTGCCAGCAGGGACAGGGGGTCGGGAGAGCAGTACTTC. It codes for CASRDRGSGEQYF.

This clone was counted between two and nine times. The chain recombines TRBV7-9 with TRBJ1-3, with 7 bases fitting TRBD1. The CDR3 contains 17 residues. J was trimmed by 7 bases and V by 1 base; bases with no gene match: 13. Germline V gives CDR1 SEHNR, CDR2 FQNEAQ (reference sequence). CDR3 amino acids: CASSLGSGAGGGNTIYF. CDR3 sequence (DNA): TGTGCCAGCAGCTTAGGTTCGGGCGCAGGGGGAGGCAACACCATATATTTT. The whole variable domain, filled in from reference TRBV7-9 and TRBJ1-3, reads DTGVSQNPRHKITKRGQNVTFRCDPISEHNRLYWYRQTLGQGPEFLTYFQNEAQLEKSRLLSDRFSAERPKGSFSTLEIQRTEQGDSAMYLCASSLGSGAGGGNTIYFGEGSWLTVV.

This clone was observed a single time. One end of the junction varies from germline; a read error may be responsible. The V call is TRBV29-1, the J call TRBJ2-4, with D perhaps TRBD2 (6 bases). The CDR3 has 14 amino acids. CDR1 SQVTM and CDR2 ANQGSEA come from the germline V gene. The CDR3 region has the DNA TGCAGCGTTGAAGGGAAACTAGCCAAAAACAGTCAGTACTTC. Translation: CSVEGKLAKNSQYF.

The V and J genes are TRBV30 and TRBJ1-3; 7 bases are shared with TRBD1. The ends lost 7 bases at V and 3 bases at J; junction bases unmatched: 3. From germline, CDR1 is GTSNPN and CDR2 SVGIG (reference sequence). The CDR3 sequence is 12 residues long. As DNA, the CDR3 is TGTGCCTCCCAGGGGGGTGGAAACACCATATATTTT. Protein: CASQGGGNTIYF.

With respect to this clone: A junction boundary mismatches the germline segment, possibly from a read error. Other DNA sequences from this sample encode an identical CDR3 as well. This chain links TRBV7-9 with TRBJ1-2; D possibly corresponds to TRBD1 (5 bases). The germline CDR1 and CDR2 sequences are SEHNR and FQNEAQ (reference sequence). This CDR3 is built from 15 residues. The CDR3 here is CSSSLGRGSNYGYTF. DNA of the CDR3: TGTTCCAGCAGCTTAGGGAGGGGCAGTAACTATGGCTACACCTTC.

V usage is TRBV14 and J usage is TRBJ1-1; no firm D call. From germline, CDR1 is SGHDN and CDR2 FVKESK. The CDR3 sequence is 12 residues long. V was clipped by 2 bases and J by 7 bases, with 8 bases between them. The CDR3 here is CASSQFRSEAFF. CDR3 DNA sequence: TGTGCCAGCAGCCAATTTCGCAGTGAAGCTTTCTTT.

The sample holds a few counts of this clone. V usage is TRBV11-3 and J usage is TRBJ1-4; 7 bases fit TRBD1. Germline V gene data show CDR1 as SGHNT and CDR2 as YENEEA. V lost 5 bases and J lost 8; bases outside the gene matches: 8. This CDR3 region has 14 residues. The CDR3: CASSLRDSSEKLFF. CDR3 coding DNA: TGTGCCAGCAGCCTCCGGGACAGTAGCGAAAAACTGTTTTTT.

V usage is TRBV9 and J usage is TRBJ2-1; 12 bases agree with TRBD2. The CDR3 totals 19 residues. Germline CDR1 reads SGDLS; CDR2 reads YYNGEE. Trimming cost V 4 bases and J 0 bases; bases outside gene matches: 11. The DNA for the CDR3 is TGTGCCAGCAGCCCAAGACTAGCGGGGGCCTCGAGCTCCTACAATGAGCAGTTCTTC. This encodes CASSPRLAGASSSYNEQFF.

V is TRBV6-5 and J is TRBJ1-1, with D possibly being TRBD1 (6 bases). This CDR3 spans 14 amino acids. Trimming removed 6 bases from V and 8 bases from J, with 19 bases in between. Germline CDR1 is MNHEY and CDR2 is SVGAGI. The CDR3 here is CASRTNRAVGEAFF. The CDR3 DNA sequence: TGTGCCAGCAGGACGAACAGGGCCGTCGGAGAAGCTTTCTTT.

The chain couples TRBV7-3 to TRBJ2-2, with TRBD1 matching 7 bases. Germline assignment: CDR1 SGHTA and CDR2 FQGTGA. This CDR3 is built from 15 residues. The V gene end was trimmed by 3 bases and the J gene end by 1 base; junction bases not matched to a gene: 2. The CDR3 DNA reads TGTGCCAGCAGCTTCCAGGGGGAGAACACCGGGGAGCTGTTTTTT. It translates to CASSFQGENTGELFF.

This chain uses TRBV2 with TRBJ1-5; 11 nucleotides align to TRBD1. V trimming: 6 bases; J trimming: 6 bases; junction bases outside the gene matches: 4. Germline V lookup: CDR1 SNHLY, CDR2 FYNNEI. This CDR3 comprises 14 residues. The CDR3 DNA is TGTGCCAGCAGCGGACAGGGGGCCCTTCAGCCCCAGCATTTT. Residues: CASSGQGALQPQHF.

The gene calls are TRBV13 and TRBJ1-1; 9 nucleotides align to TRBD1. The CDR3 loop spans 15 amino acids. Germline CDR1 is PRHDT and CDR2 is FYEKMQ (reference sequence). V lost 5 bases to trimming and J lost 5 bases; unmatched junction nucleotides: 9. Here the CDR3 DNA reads TGTGCCAGCAGCCTCCGGGACAGGGCGGGTACTGAAGCTTTCTTT. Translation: CASSLRDRAGTEAFF.

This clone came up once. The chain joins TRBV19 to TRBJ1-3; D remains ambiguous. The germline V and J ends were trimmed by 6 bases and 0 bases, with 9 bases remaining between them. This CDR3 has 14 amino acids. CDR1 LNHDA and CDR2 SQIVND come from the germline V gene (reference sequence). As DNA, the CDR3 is TGTGCCAGTAGGACACAAGACTCTGGAAACACCATATATTTT. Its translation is CASRTQDSGNTIYF.